The rows below give T cell receptor beta chains drawn from one sample of a study of response to subunit inactivated influenza vaccine. MiXCR, applied by TCRdb to the RT-PCR reads, yields one record per CDR3 protein. This table has hundreds of thousands of distinct CDR3 sequences, around 14% appearing once. Here the sequenced sample was PBMCs from blood, taken less than 15 days before vaccination. The receptor source for this set is a man in his fifties or sixties who received an inactivated influenza vaccine. CDR3s include the opening cysteine and the closing phenylalanine or tryptophan. A D gene is named only where the DNA matches it firmly. Some rows mark clone size as missing; the rest say once, few, many or name a class of expanded clone.

d_gene	abundance	v_gene	j_gene	CDR3aa	CDR3nt
TRBD1	few	TRBV4-3	TRBJ1-2	CASSQGRGTAGRGYTF	TGCGCCAGCAGCCAAGGTCGAGGGACAGCCGGGAGAGGCTACACCTTC
TRBD1	many	TRBV20-1	TRBJ1-1	CSASRDTGATEAFF	TGCAGTGCTAGTAGGGATACAGGGGCCACTGAAGCTTTCTTT
-	few	TRBV12-3/TRBV12-4	TRBJ1-1	CASVGLNTEAFF	TGTGCCAGCGTGGGATTGAACACTGAAGCTTTCTTT
TRBD1	-	TRBV28	TRBJ2-1	CASSLQGLLSYNEQFF	TGTGCCAGCAGTCTACAGGGGCTCCTATCCTACAATGAGCAGTTCTTC
TRBD1	-	TRBV6-1	TRBJ2-1	CASTPDRVAYEQFF	TGTGCCAGCACCCCGGACAGGGTTGCATATGAGCAGTTCTTC
TRBD1	few	TRBV6-1	TRBJ2-7	CASRQQGAGKDEQYF	TGTGCCAGCAGACAACAGGGGGCTGGTAAGGACGAGCAGTACTTC
TRBD2	-	TRBV20-1	TRBJ2-3	CSARSTSGGRTDTQYF	TGCAGTGCTAGGTCGACTAGCGGGGGACGCACAGATACGCAGTATTTT
-	few	TRBV6-1	TRBJ1-4	CASSAQGRSEKLFF	TGTGCCAGCAGTGCCCAGGGCAGATCTGAAAAACTGTTTTTT
TRBD1	few	TRBV20-1	TRBJ2-1	CSATGTGGVNEQFF	TGCAGTGCTACCGGGACAGGGGGGGTAAATGAGCAGTTCTTC
TRBD1	-	TRBV18	TRBJ2-7	CASSPGQGFREQYF	TGTGCCAGCTCACCCGGACAGGGCTTTCGCGAGCAGTACTTC
TRBD2	few	TRBV30	TRBJ2-1	CAWSGTNTYNEQFF	TGTGCCTGGTCCGGGACTAACACCTACAATGAGCAGTTCTTC
-	many	TRBV28	TRBJ1-4	CASSLTRGTNEKLFF	TGCGCCAGCAGCCTGACTCGGGGCACTAATGAAAAACTGTTTTTT
TRBD1	few	TRBV29-1	TRBJ2-5	CSVETHFGTGKETQYF	TGCAGCGTTGAGACTCACTTCGGGACAGGCAAAGAGACCCAGTACTTC
-	many	TRBV12-3/TRBV12-4	TRBJ2-2	CASSQGPGELFF	TGTGCCAGCAGTCAAGGGCCCGGGGAGCTGTTTTTT
-	few	TRBV7-2	TRBJ2-1	CASSDPRWANEQFF	TGTGCCAGCAGCGACCCACGCTGGGCGAATGAGCAGTTCTTC
-	few	TRBV2	TRBJ2-1	CASGRLLGSNEQFF	TGTGCCAGCGGGCGGCTCTTGGGGTCCAATGAGCAGTTCTTC
-	few	TRBV3-1	TRBJ2-3	CASSETRPDTQYF	TGTGCCAGCAGCGAGACTCGCCCAGATACGCAGTATTTT
-	many	TRBV7-9	TRBJ1-3	CASSAPDSGNTIYF	TGTGCCAGCAGCGCCCCTGACTCTGGAAACACCATATATTTT
-	few	TRBV20-1	TRBJ1-5	CSATPGSSNQPQHF	TGCAGTGCGACCCCCGGATCTAGCAATCAGCCCCAGCATTTT
-	many	TRBV11-2	TRBJ2-1	CASSPSGAYNEQFF	TGTGCCAGCAGCCCATCGGGGGCCTACAATGAGCAGTTCTTC
TRBD2	-	TRBV20-1	TRBJ2-5	CSARVVGLAGGEETQYF	TGCAGTGCTAGAGTTGTTGGACTAGCGGGAGGGGAGGAGACCCAGTACTTC
-	few	TRBV7-3	TRBJ1-6	CASSFRGAPYNSPLHF	TGTGCCAGCAGCTTCAGGGGCGCCCCCTATAATTCACCCCTCCACTTT
TRBD1	-	TRBV7-9	TRBJ1-1	CASSSPLGQGAAEAFF	TGTGCCAGCAGCTCCCCCTTGGGCCAGGGGGCCGCTGAAGCTTTCTTT
-	many	TRBV5-5	TRBJ1-2	CASSLDGGYGYTF	TGTGCCAGCAGCTTGGACGGCGGCTATGGCTACACCTTC
-	few	TRBV19	TRBJ2-1	CASSTRRRDYNEQFF	TGTGCCAGTAGTACCCGACGAAGAGACTACAATGAGCAGTTCTTC